Presented here are 27 T cell receptor beta chains from one specimen sequenced in a study of T-cell reconstitution after alpha-beta-depleted transplantation in children. Unique molecular identifiers tagged the TCRbeta library. MiXCR, applied by TCRdb to the PCR reads, yields one record per CDR3 protein. The top ten clones hold 35% of a sample with around 200,000 distinct CDR3 sequences, approximately 8% of them seen once. The sample was PBMCs, mostly from graft donor cells, taken 360 days after TCRalphabeta/CD19-depleted stem cell transplant. These receptor sequences come from a male patient between 2 and 10 years old who had a stem cell transplant for acute myeloid leukemia, so the T cells may come from the graft donor.

Regarding this clonotype: The germline gene is not matched at one end of the junction; a read error may be the cause. The rearrangement joins TRBV19 to TRBJ2-7, with D maybe TRBD1 (5 bases). CDR3 length: 13 residues. Germline lookup yields CDR1 LNHDA and CDR2 SQIVND (reference sequence). The CDR3 spells CASSTAGSYEQYF. CDR3 coding DNA: TGTGCCAGCAGTACGGCAGGGTCCTACGAGCAGTACTTC.

Only a few counts were recorded for this clonotype. The chain joins TRBV20-1 to TRBJ2-1; D not certain. Germline V gives CDR1 DFQATT, CDR2 SNEGSKA (reference sequence). This CDR3 has 11 amino acids. V was clipped by 5 bases and J by 6 bases, with 8 bases between them. CDR3 protein: CSASLRNEQFF. The CDR3 coding sequence is TGCAGTGCTTCCCTACGCAATGAGCAGTTCTTC.

The chain employs TRBV15 and TRBJ2-5, with 11 bases identical to TRBD2. Germline V gene sequence: CDR1 LNHNV, CDR2 YYDKDF (reference sequence). There are 16 residues in the CDR3. J lost 1 base, V lost 6 bases, and 7 bases had no gene match. The CDR3 here is CATRVGTSGLQETQYF. CDR3 bases: TGTGCCACCAGGGTTGGGACTAGCGGTCTCCAAGAGACCCAGTACTTC.

This clonotype was picked up a small number of times. The chain recombines TRBV7-9 with TRBJ1-4, with TRBD1 as a possible D gene (6 bases). Germline values: CDR1 SEHNR, CDR2 FQNEAQ (reference sequence). CDR3 length: 15 amino acids. Trimming removed 3 bases from V and 4 bases from J, with 12 bases in between. The CDR3: CASSFQGQYNEKLFF. The CDR3 DNA reads as TGTGCCAGCAGCTTCCAAGGACAGTATAATGAAAAACTGTTTTTT.

The table lists this clonotype with many counts. This rearrangement joins TRBV29-1 to TRBJ2-1, with a possible D match to TRBD1 (5 bases). Looked up from germline, CDR1 is SQVTM and CDR2 is ANQGSEA. The CDR3 extends over 12 amino acids. The CDR3: CSTRTHPNEQFF. The CDR3 nucleotides read TGCAGTACCCGGACACATCCCAATGAGCAGTTCTTC.

This clonotype has just a few counts. The CDR3 protein is CASSAGPGDTEAFF. CDR3 DNA sequence: TGCGCCAGCAGCGCCGGCCCCGGTGACACTGAAGCTTTCTTT. V and J are TRBV5-1 and TRBJ1-1, with D uncertain. Germline values: CDR1 SGHRS, CDR2 YFSETQ. The ends were cut back, 4 bases at V and 3 bases at J, with 13 bases in the middle. The CDR3 runs 14 residues.

This clonotype occurred many times. The CDR3 bases are TGCGCCAGCAGCCAAGATGTGGACAGGGAAGGGAACACTGAAGCTTTCTTT. Translating it yields CASSQDVDREGNTEAFF. The chain joins TRBV4-3 to TRBJ1-1, with 8 bases identical to TRBD1. V lost 0 bases to trimming and J lost 1 base; unmatched junction nucleotides: 7. CDR1 is LGHNA and CDR2 is YSLEER in the germline V gene. This CDR3 is built from 17 residues.

A few counts support this clonotype. This chain uses TRBV15 with TRBJ1-2; possible D gene TRBD1, 5 bases. CDR1 is LNHNV, CDR2 YYDKDF, per germline (reference sequence). The CDR3 has 13 amino acids. V was trimmed by 5 bases and J by 6 bases, leaving 13 bases between them. The CDR3 sequence: CATSGARLDGYTF. The DNA for the CDR3 is TGTGCCACCAGCGGGGCCAGGCTCGATGGCTACACCTTC.

This clonotype came up many times. This chain connects TRBV10-3 to TRBJ1-5; D is unclear. The ends were cut back, 0 bases at V and 6 bases at J, with 12 bases in the middle. Germline CDR1 ENHRY, CDR2 SYGVKD. The CDR3 is 15 amino acids. The CDR3 coding sequence is TGTGCCATCAGTGAGTCTGAAGGAGGAATTCAGCCCCAGCATTTT. Translation gives CAISESEGGIQPQHF.

This clonotype appeared many times. This chain links TRBV20-1 with TRBJ1-2; tentatively, D is TRBD1 (5 bases). V lost 0 bases to trimming and J lost 9 bases, with 17 bases between them. The germline V gene encodes CDR1 DFQATT and CDR2 SNEGSKA (reference sequence). This CDR3 is 14 amino acids long. The CDR3 region has the DNA TGCAGTGCTAGAGATTCGAGGGGCCCGGGATGCTACACCTTC. Translated, it gives CSARDSRGPGCYTF.

The rearrangement uses TRBV20-1 and TRBJ2-7; maybe TRBD2 (5 bases). Germline-derived CDR1 and CDR2 are DFQATT and SNEGSKA (reference sequence). Between the trimmed V and J ends, which lost 8 bases and 2 bases, there was a span of 16 bases. The CDR3 is 13 residues long. Here the CDR3 reads CSFEGLPTYEQYF. The CDR3 DNA reads as TGCAGTTTTGAGGGTTTACCTACCTACGAGCAGTACTTC.

The chain carries TRBV28 and TRBJ1-2; 8 nucleotides agree with TRBD1. The CDR3 runs to 13 residues. The V and J ends lost 6 bases and 4 bases, in that order; junction bases with no gene match: 4. Germline CDR1 reads MDHEN; CDR2 reads SYDVKM. The chain's CDR3 is CASRSGGPYGYTF. Written as DNA, the CDR3 is TGTGCCAGCAGGTCAGGGGGCCCCTATGGCTACACCTTC.

This clonotype has a handful of counts. The V call is TRBV5-1, the J call TRBJ2-4, with TRBD2 identical over 7 bases. Per the germline V gene, CDR1 is SGHRS and CDR2 is YFSETQ. With 0 bases clipped from V and 11 bases from J, the junction kept 8 bases outside the gene matches. The CDR3 totals 14 residues. CDR3 sequence (DNA): TGCGCCAGCAGCTTGGGAATGAGCGGGGTCCTTCAGTACTTC. This gives the protein CASSLGMSGVLQYF. Looking up the rest from reference TRBV5-1 and TRBJ2-4 gives the full variable domain: KAGVTQTPRYLIKTRGQQVTLSCSPISGHRSVSWYQQTPGQGLQFLFEYFSETQRNKGNFPGRFSGRQFSNSRSEMNVSTLELGDSALYLCASSLGMSGVLQYFGAGTRLSVL.

This clonotype was picked up many times. The CDR3 bases are TGCAGTGCTGAATTTCTGGGGAAACCCCAGCATTTT. It translates to CSAEFLGKPQHF. V usage is TRBV20-1 and J usage is TRBJ1-5; D gene unclear. The V end was cut by 5 bases, the J end by 10 bases, with 15 bases between. The germline V gene has CDR1 DFQATT and CDR2 SNEGSKA (reference sequence). This CDR3 has 12 amino acids.

This clonotype turned up a few times. The chain employs TRBV5-1 and TRBJ2-1, with D possibly called TRBD1 or TRBD2 (6 bases each). CDR3 length equals 15 residues. The V gene lost 0 bases and the J gene lost 4 bases, with 11 bases spanning the gap. Germline V lookup: CDR1 SGHRS, CDR2 YFSETQ. This CDR3 is CASSLAGAAYNEQFF. For the CDR3, the DNA is TGCGCCAGCAGCTTGGCGGGGGCGGCATACAATGAGCAGTTCTTC.

This chain uses TRBV5-1 with TRBJ2-7, with D maybe TRBD1 (5 bases). The V gene lost 0 bases and the J gene lost 5 bases, with 15 bases spanning the gap. This CDR3 region has 15 residues. Per germline, CDR1 SGHRS and CDR2 YFSETQ. The DNA of the CDR3 is TGCGCCAGCAGCTTGGTTTCAGGGAAAGGCGACGAGCAGTACTTC. Protein product: CASSLVSGKGDEQYF. Supplemented by reference TRBV5-1 and TRBJ2-7, the full variable domain reads KAGVTQTPRYLIKTRGQQVTLSCSPISGHRSVSWYQQTPGQGLQFLFEYFSETQRNKGNFPGRFSGRQFSNSRSEMNVSTLELGDSALYLCASSLVSGKGDEQYFGPGTRLTVT.

Note on this clonotype: Just one base apart from a much larger clone, this may be a read error. The CDR3 protein is CARSLASGRNTGELFF. DNA for the CDR3: TGTGCCAGGAGCCTGGCTAGCGGGAGGAACACCGGGGAGCTGTTTTTT. This chain links TRBV5-6 with TRBJ2-2, with 10 bases that match TRBD2. CDR1 and CDR2 from the germline V gene are SGHDT and YYEEEE. The CDR3 runs to 16 residues. With 8 bases clipped from V and 1 base from J, the junction kept 8 bases outside the gene matches.

The V and J genes are TRBV7-3 and TRBJ2-2; 11 bases line up with TRBD2. Germline CDR1 is SGHTA and CDR2 is FQGTGA. With V trimmed by 2 bases and J by 7 bases, 3 bases remained unmatched. The CDR3 sequence is 15 residues long. The CDR3 DNA sequence: TGTGCCAGCAGCTTAGGGACTAGCGGATACGGGGAGCTGTTTTTT. Its protein product is CASSLGTSGYGELFF.

This clonotype showed up many times. The chain is built from TRBV5-1 and TRBJ2-1; 12 bases are shared with TRBD2. This CDR3 is built from 17 residues. Trimming removed 4 bases from V and 7 bases from J; junction bases left unmatched: 12. Germline CDR1 reads SGHRS; CDR2 reads YFSETQ. DNA of the CDR3: TGCGCCAGCAGCCCAAGTACCCTAGCGGGAGGGCTTAATGAGCAGTTCTTC. Protein sequence: CASSPSTLAGGLNEQFF. The whole variable domain, filled in from reference TRBV5-1 and TRBJ2-1, reads KAGVTQTPRYLIKTRGQQVTLSCSPISGHRSVSWYQQTPGQGLQFLFEYFSETQRNKGNFPGRFSGRQFSNSRSEMNVSTLELGDSALYLCASSPSTLAGGLNEQFFGPGTRLTVL.

In its sample, this clonotype was seen a few times. This rearrangement joins TRBV15 to TRBJ2-7; 7 positions match TRBD1. The V segment lost 9 bases and the J segment 6 bases; nucleotides outside the gene matches: 2. The germline V gene encodes CDR1 LNHNV and CDR2 YYDKDF (reference sequence). The CDR3 has 10 residues. CDR3 sequence (DNA): TGTGCCACAGGGGGCTGCGAGCAGTACGTC. It is translated as CATGGCEQYV.

This clonotype has at least ten counts. CDR3 region: CSARLAGRNIQYF. CDR3 sequence (DNA): TGCAGCGCCCGACTAGCGGGTAGGAACATTCAGTACTTC. The V and J genes are TRBV29-1 and TRBJ2-4; 10 nucleotides match TRBD2. There are 13 residues in the CDR3. The trim removed 7 bases at V and 7 bases at J, leaving 7 bases unmatched. Per germline, CDR1 SQVTM and CDR2 ANQGSEA.

The chain uses TRBV14 and TRBJ1-1; no clear D. Trimming pared 3 bases from V and 8 bases from J, leaving 19 bases between. Germline CDR1 SGHDN, CDR2 FVKESK. The CDR3 extends over 15 amino acids. CDR3 amino acids: CASSHFSASFPEAFF. DNA for the CDR3: TGTGCCAGCAGCCATTTCTCAGCTAGTTTTCCCGAAGCTTTCTTT.

The chain recombines TRBV7-9 with TRBJ2-7; 7 bases map to TRBD2. This CDR3 comprises 14 residues. The junction had 10 bases not matched to a gene; V was cut back by 5 bases and J by 6 bases. The germline V gene encodes CDR1 SEHNR and CDR2 FQNEAQ (reference sequence). CDR3 coding DNA: TGTGCCAGCAGCCAAAGGGGAGGGGAAGGCGAGCAGTACGTC. It translates to CASSQRGGEGEQYV.

This clonotype has ten or more counts. This chain uses TRBV7-2 with TRBJ2-7; 7 bases align to TRBD2. CDR1 is SGHTA and CDR2 is FQGNSA in the germline V gene. CDR3 size: 15 residues. Trimming took 2 bases from V and 0 from J; bases not matched to a gene: 4. The DNA for the CDR3 is TGTGCCAGCAGCTTAATCGGCGGGGGCTCCTACGAGCAGTACGTC. This codes for CASSLIGGGSYEQYV.

This chain joins TRBV12-3 or TRBV12-4 and TRBJ2-7, with D uncertain. The V end lost 3 bases, the J end lost 2 bases, and 8 bases lay between the germline ends. The CDR3 consists of 13 residues. Here the CDR3 reads CASSLGKPYEQYV. The CDR3 coding sequence is TGTGCCAGCAGTTTGGGAAAGCCCTACGAGCAGTACGTC.

This clonotype was observed at least ten times. The CDR3 protein is CSVAAYPDRGDTDTQYF. For the CDR3, the DNA is TGCAGCGTTGCTGCATACCCCGACAGGGGTGACACAGATACGCAGTATTTT. The chain has TRBV29-1 and TRBJ2-3; 8 positions match TRBD1. Trimming cost V 4 bases and J 2 bases; bases outside gene matches: 14. This CDR3 is 17 amino acids long. Looked up from germline, CDR1 is SQVTM and CDR2 is ANQGSEA.

This clonotype was counted many times. The CDR3 sequence is CASREGTNSEQFF. CDR3 bases: TGCGCCAGCAGGGAGGGGACAAATAGTGAGCAGTTCTTC. This chain joins TRBV10-1 and TRBJ2-1; either TRBD1 or TRBD2 may fit D (6 bases each). This CDR3 comprises 13 residues. Germline CDR1 reads WNHNN; CDR2 reads SYGVQD (reference sequence). V was cut by 6 bases and J by 9 bases, with 15 bases left in between.